This T cell receptor (beta chain) was identified during a study of shared clonotypes between healthy human individuals. Study background: Those who served as donors were a couple of women and a few men between the ages of 18 and 49.

Between the trimmed V and J ends, which lost 2 bases and 6 bases, there was a span of 13 bases. The CDR3 is made up of 15 amino acids. The germline gives CDR1 SEHNR, CDR2 FQNEAQ (reference sequence). Profiled with immunoSEQ multiplex PCR; TCRdb holds only in-frame clones, not every one. The sample lists about 490,000 clones, over 75% occurring once. The chain couples TRBV7-9 to TRBJ2-2; D not certain. The sequence came from a woman aged 40 to 55 in good health. Some clones in this sample may be carry-over from other donors' samples. Sequences were obtained from PBMCs. CDR3: CASSLFPNSAGELFF. DNA for the CDR3: TGTGCCAGCAGCTTATTCCCTAACTCGGCCGGGGAGCTGTTTTTT.